Presented here are 32 T cell receptor beta chains from one specimen sequenced in a study of shared clonotypes between healthy human individuals. Method: immunoSEQ multiplex PCR; TCRdb's copy keeps in-frame clones and lacks some. The sample contains over a million clones, roughly 75% of which appear only once. Sequenced material: memory CD4+ T cells sorted from blood. Subset meaning: CD45RA-negative fraction. The receptors originated from a man between 18 and 29 years old in good health.

This clone showed up just once. V usage is TRBV10-3 and J usage is TRBJ1-2; no definite D call. V was clipped by 2 bases and J by 4 bases, with 5 bases between them. Germline V gene lookup returns CDR1 ENHRY and CDR2 SYGVKD. The CDR3 is 12 amino acids. In DNA, the CDR3 is TGTGCCATCAGTGAGAAGGGCTATGGCTACACCTTC. As protein: CAISEKGYGYTF.

This sequence joins TRBV9 and TRBJ2-7; D possibly corresponds to TRBD2 (6 bases). Trimming took 1 base from V and 6 from J, leaving 8 bases between them. CDR3 size: 12 residues. CDR1 SGDLS and CDR2 YYNGEE come from the germline V gene. CDR3 sequence (DNA): TGTGCCAGCAGCGTAAGGGGAGGCGAGCAGTACTTC. Amino acid sequence: CASSVRGGEQYF.

V is TRBV5-1 and J is TRBJ1-2, with 9 bases identical to TRBD1. The V and J ends lost 4 bases and 2 bases, in that order; junction bases with no gene match: 9. CDR3 size: 16 residues. Germline V CDR1 and CDR2: SGHRS, YFSETQ. The CDR3 spells CASSVTEGQGNYGYTF. The CDR3 DNA sequence: TGCGCCAGCAGCGTAACGGAGGGACAGGGCAACTATGGCTACACCTTC.

This chain links TRBV7-2 with TRBJ2-5; D unresolved. V shed 5 bases and J shed 4 bases, with 11 bases lying between them. The CDR3 covers 13 residues. In germline, CDR1 is SGHTA, CDR2 FQGNSA. Here the CDR3 reads CASSVTWRETQYF. The CDR3, as DNA: TGTGCCAGCAGCGTCACCTGGAGAGAGACCCAGTACTTC.

The chain couples TRBV6-1 to TRBJ1-2; 11 bases are shared with TRBD1. V was clipped by 4 bases and J by 0 bases; unmatched bases: 7. The CDR3 extends over 17 amino acids. The V gene's germline CDR1 is MNHNS and CDR2 SASEGT. This CDR3 is CASSGRDRGLANYGYTF. The CDR3, as DNA: TGTGCCAGCAGTGGCCGGGACAGGGGGTTAGCTAACTATGGCTACACCTTC.

The chain carries TRBV10-3 and TRBJ1-1; possibly TRBD1 for D (5 bases). Trimming left V 8 bases short and J 4 bases short, with 11 bases between. This CDR3 spans 12 amino acids. CDR1 is ENHRY and CDR2 is SYGVKD in the germline V gene. Here the CDR3 DNA reads TGTGCCATCGAAGACGGGGGCACTGAAGCTTTCTTT. Its protein is CAIEDGGTEAFF.

The chain couples TRBV7-4 to TRBJ2-3; D is ambiguous. This CDR3 spans 14 amino acids. The germline gives CDR1 SGHVT, CDR2 SQSDAQ. V lost 1 base and J lost 2, with 7 bases in between. Here the CDR3 DNA reads TGTGCCAGCAGCTTAGTCCCTTCCACAGATACGCAGTATTTT. This gives the protein CASSLVPSTDTQYF.

The V and J genes are TRBV6-1 and TRBJ1-2; 7 nucleotides align to TRBD1. CDR1 is MNHNS and CDR2 is SASEGT in the germline V gene. Unmatched junction bases numbered 8, after V lost 0 bases and J lost 7 bases. The CDR3 runs 15 residues. The CDR3 sequence: CASSEASGQGGGYTF. CDR3 sequence (DNA): TGTGCCAGCAGTGAAGCCAGTGGGCAGGGGGGTGGCTACACCTTC.

The V gene is TRBV4-1, the J gene TRBJ2-3; a possible D gene is TRBD2 (5 bases). Germline V gene lookup returns CDR1 MGHRA and CDR2 YSYEKL. Trimming left V 3 bases short and J 6 bases short, with 22 bases between. The CDR3 spans 17 residues. The CDR3 DNA follows: TGCGCCAGCAGCCAGGAGGCAAAGCCGGGGAGCAGGGATACGCAGTATTTT. This sequence encodes CASSQEAKPGSRDTQYF.

The rearrangement joins TRBV18 to TRBJ1-5; weak D call: TRBD1 (6 bases). Germline CDR1 reads KGHSH; CDR2 reads LQKENI. This CDR3 region has 15 residues. V lost 3 bases and J 1 base, leaving 10 bases between the germline ends. CDR3 region: CASSPSQGSNQPQHF. In DNA form, the CDR3 reads TGTGCCAGCTCACCCTCCCAGGGGAGCAATCAGCCCCAGCATTTT.

The chain combines TRBV4-1 with TRBJ2-5; D may be TRBD1 or TRBD2 (5 bases each). Germline loops: CDR1 MGHRA, CDR2 YSYEKL. The CDR3 has 15 amino acids. V was shortened by 5 bases and J by 2 bases, with 15 bases between the two germline ends. CDR3 loop: CASSTGRWGQETQYF. Written as DNA, the CDR3 is TGCGCCAGCAGCACTGGGCGGTGGGGGCAAGAGACCCAGTACTTC.

This clone was found a few times. This rearrangement joins TRBV30 to TRBJ1-2, with 7 bases fitting TRBD1. The V segment lost 5 bases and the J segment 4 bases; nucleotides outside the gene matches: 13. This CDR3 has 15 residues. Germline CDR1 reads GTSNPN; CDR2 reads SVGIG (reference sequence). The CDR3 region has the DNA TGTGCCTGGCACCGGGACAGAACTTTTGGCTATGGCTACACCTTC. Its translation is CAWHRDRTFGYGYTF.

This clone was seen a handful of times. This chain joins TRBV5-4 and TRBJ2-1, with TRBD1 matching 8 bases. Trimming removed 4 bases from V and 2 bases from J; junction bases left unmatched: 5. The CDR3 loop spans 15 amino acids. Germline V gene sequence: CDR1 SGHNT, CDR2 YYREEE (reference sequence). DNA for the CDR3: TGTGCCAGCAGCCGTGGACAGGGTACCTACAATGAGCAGTTCTTC. Residues: CASSRGQGTYNEQFF.

This chain connects TRBV6-1 to TRBJ2-1, with 10 bases identical to TRBD2. Germline V lookup: CDR1 MNHNS, CDR2 SASEGT. This CDR3 comprises 13 residues. CDR3 sequence reads: CGLAGATYNEQFF. The DNA for the CDR3 is TGTGGTCTAGCGGGAGCAACCTACAATGAGCAGTTCTTC.

DNA of the CDR3: TGTGCCAGCAGCTCGTACAGGGGGCAGGGGACCCAGTACTTC. Amino acids: CASSSYRGQGTQYF. The chain carries TRBV5-6 and TRBJ2-5; 9 bases line up with TRBD1. The J segment lost 7 bases and the V segment lost 3 bases, leaving 7 bases of the junction unmatched. The CDR3 runs to 14 residues. CDR1 is SGHDT and CDR2 is YYEEEE in the germline V gene.

This chain links TRBV10-3 with TRBJ2-3; no clear D gene. The V gene lost 0 bases and the J gene lost 5 bases, with 6 bases spanning the gap. Germline assignment: CDR1 ENHRY and CDR2 SYGVKD. The CDR3 contains 13 residues. The CDR3 reads CAISESSLDTQYF. The CDR3 coding sequence is TGTGCCATCAGTGAGTCGAGCCTAGATACGCAGTATTTT.

A remark on this clone: Other nucleotide sequences from this sample produce the same CDR3. The chain joins TRBV5-1 to TRBJ1-1; no reliable D call. The germline gives CDR1 SGHRS, CDR2 YFSETQ. The ends were cut back, 4 bases at V and 1 base at J, with 8 bases in the middle. This CDR3 spans 13 amino acids. CDR3 bases: TGCGCCAGCAGCCCAGACGGGAACACTGAAGCTTTCTTT. It encodes CASSPDGNTEAFF.

The chain links TRBV27 to TRBJ2-7; unclear D gene. The CDR3 is 14 residues long. Trimming cost V 6 bases and J 6 bases, with 18 bases left between them. Germline V lookup: CDR1 MNHEY, CDR2 SMNVEV (reference sequence). The CDR3 spells CASSLTGGFGEQYF. Written as DNA, the CDR3 is TGTGCCAGCAGCTTGACTGGTGGGTTCGGCGAGCAGTACTTC.

This sequence joins TRBV5-1 and TRBJ2-5; the match to TRBD2 covers 11 bases. This CDR3 is 15 amino acids long. CDR1 is SGHRS, CDR2 YFSETQ, per germline. Trimming at V came to 4 bases and at J to 7 bases, leaving 9 bases not matched to a gene. The CDR3 DNA follows: TGCGCCAGCAGCCCCACTAGCGGGAGAAGCGCGACCCAGTACTTC. It translates to CASSPTSGRSATQYF.

The V and J genes are TRBV6-1 and TRBJ2-4, with TRBD2 identical over 12 bases. Per the germline V gene, CDR1 is MNHNS and CDR2 is SASEGT. The CDR3 has 15 amino acids. The trim removed 4 bases at V and 7 bases at J, leaving 5 bases unmatched. Here the CDR3 reads CASSAVGTSGNIQYF. In DNA form, the CDR3 reads TGTGCCAGCAGTGCAGTAGGGACTAGCGGGAACATTCAGTACTTC.

The CDR3: CAISGGGDSYNEQFF. The CDR3 nucleotides read TGTGCCATCAGTGGGGGGGGAGACTCCTACAATGAGCAGTTCTTC. The V and J genes are TRBV10-3 and TRBJ2-1; 7 bases map to TRBD2. The CDR3 contains 15 residues. CDR1 is ENHRY, CDR2 SYGVKD, per germline. Unmatched junction bases numbered 3, after V lost 4 bases and J lost 0 bases.

Ten or more counts support this clone. The rearrangement uses TRBV2 and TRBJ1-3, with 8 bases lining up with TRBD1. This CDR3 comprises 14 residues. CDR1 is SNHLY, CDR2 FYNNEI, per germline. Trimming took 7 bases from V and 3 from J; bases not matched to a gene: 5. This CDR3 reads CASKPGTGGNTIYF. In nucleotides, the CDR3 is TGTGCCAGCAAACCGGGGACAGGTGGAAACACCATATATTTT.

The rearrangement joins TRBV7-9 to TRBJ2-7; a weak D match, TRBD2 (5 bases). Germline V gene data show CDR1 as SEHNR and CDR2 as FQNEAQ (reference sequence). CDR3 size: 12 residues. The V gene lost 5 bases and the J gene lost 9 bases, with 14 bases spanning the gap. The CDR3 DNA reads as TGTGCCAGCAGCCCCTCGAATGCGGGGCAGTACTTC. It codes for CASSPSNAGQYF.

The J gene is TRBJ1-1, the V gene TRBV6-5; 7 bases match TRBD1. This CDR3 spans 14 amino acids. Per the germline V gene, CDR1 is MNHEY and CDR2 is SVGAGI. After removal of 6 bases from V and 5 bases from J, the junction contained 9 bases not matched to a gene. The CDR3 DNA reads TGTGCCAGCAGGTCCAGGACAGGAGGGACTGAAGCTTTCTTT. It yields the protein CASRSRTGGTEAFF.

The J gene is TRBJ1-1, the V gene TRBV27; D not certain. With 5 bases removed from V and 4 bases from J, the gap between germline ends came to 11 bases. Germline V gives CDR1 MNHEY, CDR2 SMNVEV (reference sequence). The CDR3 runs 13 residues. The chain's CDR3 is CASSREEATEAFF. As DNA, the CDR3 is TGTGCCAGCAGTCGAGAGGAGGCCACTGAAGCTTTCTTT.

This clone was seen a single time. This chain joins TRBV6-5 and TRBJ2-3; TRBD2 aligns across 12 bases. V lost 7 bases, J lost 7 bases, and 9 bases stayed unmatched. CDR1 and CDR2 from the germline V gene are MNHEY and SVGAGI. CDR3 length: 15 amino acids. The chain's CDR3 is CASTKTSGSWYTQYF. The CDR3 DNA reads as TGTGCCAGCACCAAGACTAGCGGGAGCTGGTATACGCAGTATTTT.

V usage is TRBV10-1 and J usage is TRBJ1-6; possibly TRBD1 for D (6 bases). Germline values: CDR1 WNHNN, CDR2 SYGVQD (reference sequence). V lost 10 bases, J lost 7 bases, and 17 bases lay in between. The CDR3 contains 14 residues. The CDR3 spells CATQGDRLNSPLHF. The CDR3 bases are TGCGCCACCCAAGGAGACAGGTTGAATTCACCCCTCCACTTT.

This clone was observed many times. This sequence joins TRBV27 and TRBJ2-1; 9 positions match TRBD2. Germline CDR1 and CDR2: MNHEY and SMNVEV (reference sequence). The CDR3 length is 16 residues. J lost 0 bases, V lost 2 bases, and 2 bases had no gene match. CDR3 loop: CASSLVSGSSYNEQFF. CDR3 in DNA: TGTGCCAGCAGTTTAGTTAGCGGGAGCTCCTACAATGAGCAGTTCTTC.

The V and J genes are TRBV29-1 and TRBJ2-7; D remains unclear. From germline, CDR1 is SQVTM and CDR2 ANQGSEA. The CDR3 runs to 13 residues. Trimming cost V 6 bases and J 1 base, with 13 bases left between them. The CDR3 here is CSVASRLSYEQYF. The CDR3 region has the DNA TGCAGCGTAGCCTCGCGGTTATCCTACGAGCAGTACTTC.

Remarks on this clone: An end of the junction differs from the germline gene, which may be a read error. V is TRBV5-4 and J is TRBJ2-3; the D is unclear. Per germline, CDR1 SGHNT and CDR2 YYREEE (reference sequence). The CDR3 totals 14 residues. The CDR3 is CASSPRIGTDTQYF. Written as DNA, the CDR3 is TGTGCCAGCAGCCCACGAATCGGCACGGATACGCAGTATTTT.

This sequence joins TRBV19 and TRBJ2-7, with 10 bases identical to TRBD1. Trimming at V came to 6 bases and at J to 0 bases, leaving 14 bases not matched to a gene. Germline V gene sequence: CDR1 LNHDA, CDR2 SQIVND (reference sequence). The CDR3 is made up of 18 amino acids. As DNA, the CDR3 is TGTGCCAGTAGGGGAGTCCCGGGACAGGGGCCAAACTCCTACGAGCAGTACTTC. It encodes CASRGVPGQGPNSYEQYF. Together with reference TRBV19 and TRBJ2-7, the CDR3 gives the full variable domain: DGGITQSPKYLFRKEGQNVTLSCEQNLNHDAMYWYRQDPGQGLRLIYYSQIVNDFQKGDIAEGYSVSREKKESFPLTVTSAQKNPTAFYLCASRGVPGQGPNSYEQYFGPGTRLTVT.

The chain couples TRBV19 to TRBJ2-2; D is unclear. The germline V and J ends were trimmed by 3 bases and 1 base, with 9 bases remaining between them. Per the germline V gene, CDR1 is LNHDA and CDR2 is SQIVND (reference sequence). CDR3 size: 15 residues. The CDR3 is CASSISAVNTGELFF. CDR3 sequence (DNA): TGTGCCAGTAGTATCTCTGCCGTGAACACCGGGGAGCTGTTTTTT.